The sequence of this TCR beta chain was determined in a study of cytomegalovirus exposure and HLA in healthy donors. The donors were members of the roughly 120-subject validation cohort (separate from the approximately 650-subject first cohort). Comments on this clone: Its target is not known.

General study results and limits: 164 TCR beta chains were listed as cytomegalovirus-associated. A few chains tied to CMV proved CMV antigen-specific in vitro. It was found in a later analysis that first-cohort TCR clusters tended to co-occur in the 100 to 150 validation repertoires.

V was cut by 1 base and J by 5 bases, with 7 bases left in between. The CDR3 totals 13 residues. Germline V gene sequence: CDR1 SGHRS, CDR2 YFSETQ. TCRdb's table, derived via immunoSEQ multiplex PCR, lists solely in-frame clones and lacks some. The sample includes 110,000 to 150,000 clones, approximately 94% of them seen just once. The TCR comes from a man aged 18 to 29 in good health and CMV-seropositive. V and J are TRBV5-1 and TRBJ2-1, with D uncertain. The sample comprised PBMCs. CDR3 DNA: TGCGCCAGCAGCTTGTGGGCACACAATGAGCAGTTCTTC. It codes for CASSLWAHNEQFF.